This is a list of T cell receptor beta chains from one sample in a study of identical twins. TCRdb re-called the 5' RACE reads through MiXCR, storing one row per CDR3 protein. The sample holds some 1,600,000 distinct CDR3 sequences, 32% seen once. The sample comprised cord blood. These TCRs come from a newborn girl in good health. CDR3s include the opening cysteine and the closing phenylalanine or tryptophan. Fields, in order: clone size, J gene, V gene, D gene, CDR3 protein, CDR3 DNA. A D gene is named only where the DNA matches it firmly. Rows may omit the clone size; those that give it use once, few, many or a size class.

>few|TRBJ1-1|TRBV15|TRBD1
CATSRQDRVAFF
TGTGCCACCAGCAGGCAAGACAGGGTCGCTTTCTTT
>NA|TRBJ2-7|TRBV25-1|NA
CASSVSPGYEQYF
TGTGCCAGCAGTGTTTCCCCAGGGTACGAGCAGTACTTC
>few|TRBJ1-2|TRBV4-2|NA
CASSQDGGGAGYGYTF
TGTGCCAGCAGCCAAGATGGCGGGGGCGCGGGCTATGGCTACACCTTC
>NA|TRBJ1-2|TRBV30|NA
CAWMGRANYGYTF
TGTGCCTGGATGGGACGAGCTAACTATGGCTACACCTTC
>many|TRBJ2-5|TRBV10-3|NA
CAAGKETQYF
TGTGCCGCGGGGAAAGAGACCCAGTACTTC
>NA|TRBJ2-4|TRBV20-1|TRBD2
CSARDELAGPPNIQYF
TGCAGTGCTAGAGATGAGCTAGCGGGACCCCCAAACATTCAGTACTTC
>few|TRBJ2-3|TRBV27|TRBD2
CASSLMLAGALRTDTQYF
TGTGCCAGCAGTTTAATGCTAGCGGGGGCCCTTCGCACAGATACGCAGTATTTT
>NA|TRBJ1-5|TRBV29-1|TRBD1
CSALTTGLRGQPQHF
TGCAGCGCCCTAACGACAGGGCTTCGGGGTCAGCCCCAGCATTTT
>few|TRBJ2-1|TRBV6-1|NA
CASSNPLNEQFF
TGTGCCAGCAGTAACCCTCTCAATGAGCAGTTCTTC
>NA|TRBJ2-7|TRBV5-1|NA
CASSLDGSNYEQYF
TGCGCCAGCAGCTTGGATGGGAGCAACTACGAGCAGTACTTC
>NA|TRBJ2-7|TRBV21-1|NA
CASSKGNDEQYF
TGTGCCAGCAGCAAAGGGAACGATGAGCAGTACTTC
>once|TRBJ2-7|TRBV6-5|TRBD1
CASRSDRGSYNEQYF
TGTGCCAGCAGATCCGACAGGGGATCCTACAATGAGCAGTACTTC
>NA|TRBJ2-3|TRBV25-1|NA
CASKSGGYGDTQYF
TGTGCCAGCAAATCGGGGGGCTATGGAGATACGCAGTATTTT
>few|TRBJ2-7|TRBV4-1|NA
CASSQELLSGQSYEQYF
TGCGCCAGCAGCCAAGAACTACTCAGCGGGCAGAGTTACGAGCAGTACTTC
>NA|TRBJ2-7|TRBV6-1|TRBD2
CASSRSPGTSGFHEQYF
TGTGCCAGCAGCCGAAGCCCCGGGACTAGCGGATTCCACGAGCAGTACTTC
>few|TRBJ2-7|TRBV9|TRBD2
CASSVDLAGGYEQYF
TGTGCCAGCAGCGTAGATCTGGCGGGGGGTTACGAGCAGTACTTC
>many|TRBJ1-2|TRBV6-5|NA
CASRPSLNYGYTF
TGTGCCAGCAGGCCCTCCTTAAACTATGGCTACACCTTC
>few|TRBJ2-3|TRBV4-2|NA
CASSQEARWGTDTQYF
TGTGCCAGCAGCCAAGAAGCGCGGTGGGGCACAGATACGCAGTATTTT
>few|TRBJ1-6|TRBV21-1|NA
CASSKGGAGGNSPLHF
TGTGCCAGCAGCAAAGGGGGAGCCGGAGGTAATTCACCCCTCCACTTT
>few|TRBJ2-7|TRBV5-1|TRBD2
CASSSGTRAYEQYF
TGCGCCAGCAGCTCCGGGACTAGAGCCTACGAGCAGTACTTC
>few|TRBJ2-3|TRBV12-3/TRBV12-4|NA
CASSGRVGTDTQYF
TGTGCCAGCAGTGGCAGGGTAGGCACAGATACGCAGTATTTT
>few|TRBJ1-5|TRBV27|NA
CASSPWGQSNQPQHF
TGTGCCAGCAGTCCGTGGGGACAAAGCAATCAGCCCCAGCATTTT
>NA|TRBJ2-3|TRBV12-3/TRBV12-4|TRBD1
CASSYRGADAQYF
TGTGCCAGCAGCTACAGGGGCGCAGATGCGCAGTATTTT
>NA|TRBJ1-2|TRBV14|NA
CASGPEPRGPNYGYTF
TGTGCCAGCGGACCCGAACCCAGGGGACCTAACTATGGCTACACCTTC
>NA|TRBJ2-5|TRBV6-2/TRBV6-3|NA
CASSYARRNEQYF
TGTGCCAGCAGTTACGCTAGACGCAATGAGCAGTACTTC
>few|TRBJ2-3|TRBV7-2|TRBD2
CASSLGTTGLGSTDTQYF
TGTGCCAGCAGCTTAGGAACAACGGGACTAGGCTCCACAGATACGCAGTATTTT
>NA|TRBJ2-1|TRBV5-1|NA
CASSFTGGPNEQFF
TGCGCCAGCAGCTTTACGGGGGGCCCCAATGAGCAGTTCTTC
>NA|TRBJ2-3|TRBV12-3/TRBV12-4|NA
CASTRDFPGDAQYF
TGTGCCAGCACCAGGGACTTCCCAGGAGATGCGCAGTATTTT
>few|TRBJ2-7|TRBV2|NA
CASSEQGTYEQYF
TGTGCCAGCAGTGAACAGGGTACCTACGAGCAGTACTTC
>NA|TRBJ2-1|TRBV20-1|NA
CSARELTVPRAYNEQFF
TGCAGTGCTAGGGAATTAACGGTCCCTCGCGCCTACAATGAGCAGTTCTTC
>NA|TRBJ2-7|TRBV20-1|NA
CSAARTENYEQYF
TGCAGTGCCGCCCGGACAGAGAACTACGAGCAGTACTTC
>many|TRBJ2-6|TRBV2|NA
CASSDRVGANVLTF
TGTGCCAGCAGTGACAGGGTTGGGGCCAACGTCCTGACTTTC
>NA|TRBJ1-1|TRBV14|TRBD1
CASSQGQGLMNTEAFF
TGTGCCAGCAGCCAAGGACAGGGGTTAATGAACACTGAAGCTTTCTTT
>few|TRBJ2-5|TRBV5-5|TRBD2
CASSFGATSGQETQYF
TGTGCCAGCAGCTTCGGAGCCACTAGCGGCCAAGAGACCCAGTACTTC
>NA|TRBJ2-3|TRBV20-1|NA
CSASVLARSTDTQYF
TGCAGTGCTAGTGTTCTAGCGCGTAGCACAGATACGCAGTATTTT
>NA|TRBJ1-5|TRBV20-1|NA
CSARDSAGLLGQPQHF
TGCAGTGCTAGAGATAGTGCAGGGTTACTGGGTCAGCCCCAGCATTTT
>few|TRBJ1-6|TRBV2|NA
CASSSTWPGYSPLHF
TGTGCCAGCAGTTCCACCTGGCCAGGGTATTCACCCCTCCACTTT
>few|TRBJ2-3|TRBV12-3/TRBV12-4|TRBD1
CASSWGTGFTDTQYF
TGTGCCAGCAGTTGGGGGACAGGGTTCACAGATACGCAGTATTTT
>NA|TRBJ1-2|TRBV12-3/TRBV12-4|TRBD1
CASRGQVYGYTF
TGTGCCAGCAGGGGACAGGTTTATGGCTACACCTTC
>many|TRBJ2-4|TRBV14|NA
CASSQAGTAKNIQYF
TGTGCCAGCAGCCAAGCCGGGACAGCCAAAAACATTCAGTACTTC
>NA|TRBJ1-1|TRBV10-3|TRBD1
CAIKQGGDTEAFF
TGTGCCATCAAACAGGGGGGAGACACTGAAGCTTTCTTT
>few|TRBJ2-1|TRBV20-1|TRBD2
CSAPTSVSSYNEQFF
TGCAGTGCCCCAACTAGCGTGAGCTCCTACAATGAGCAGTTCTTC
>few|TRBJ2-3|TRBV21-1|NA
CASSKSDSGGVRRTDTQYF
TGTGCCAGCAGCAAATCTGATAGCGGAGGGGTGAGGCGGACAGATACGCAGTATTTT
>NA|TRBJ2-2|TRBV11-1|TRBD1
CASSFRQGGTGELFF
TGTGCCAGCAGCTTTCGACAGGGGGGCACCGGGGAGCTGTTTTTT
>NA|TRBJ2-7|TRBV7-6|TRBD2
CASSLDGLAGTAYEQYF
TGCGCCAGCAGCTTAGATGGACTAGCGGGGACCGCCTACGAGCAGTACTTC
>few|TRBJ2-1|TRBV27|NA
CASSSASPYNEQFF
TGTGCCAGCAGTTCGGCTAGCCCCTACAATGAGCAGTTCTTC
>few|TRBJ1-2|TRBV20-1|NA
CSQEGNYGYTF
TGCAGCCAGGAGGGGAACTATGGCTACACCTTC
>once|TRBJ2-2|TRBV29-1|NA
CSGGGVTGELFF
TGCAGCGGTGGAGGGGTAACCGGGGAGCTGTTTTTT
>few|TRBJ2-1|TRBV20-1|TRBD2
CSASGLAGGTYNEQFF
TGCAGTGCCAGCGGACTAGCGGGAGGCACTTACAATGAGCAGTTCTTC
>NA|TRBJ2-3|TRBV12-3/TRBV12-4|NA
CASSPSQTSLSTDTQYF
TGTGCCAGCAGTCCTAGTCAGACTAGTCTTTCGACAGATACGCAGTATTTT
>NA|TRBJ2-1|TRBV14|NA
CASRPAGFYNEQFF
TGTGCCAGCAGACCCGCAGGCTTCTACAATGAGCAGTTCTTC
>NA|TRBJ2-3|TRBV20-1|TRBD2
CSASPSSGLTDTQYF
TGCAGTGCTAGTCCCTCTAGCGGCCTCACAGATACGCAGTATTTT
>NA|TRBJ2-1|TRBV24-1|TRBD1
CATSDLRSGQGDEQFF
TGTGCCACCAGTGATTTGCGTTCCGGACAGGGCGATGAGCAGTTCTTC
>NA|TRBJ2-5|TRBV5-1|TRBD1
CASGTGKETQYF
TGCGCCAGTGGGACAGGCAAAGAGACCCAGTACTTC
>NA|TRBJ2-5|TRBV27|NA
CASSSGTQINEQYF
TGTGCCAGCAGTTCCGGGACGCAGATCAATGAGCAGTACTTC
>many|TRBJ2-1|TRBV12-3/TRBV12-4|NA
CASSLGFEQFF
TGTGCCAGCAGTTTAGGGTTTGAGCAGTTCTTC
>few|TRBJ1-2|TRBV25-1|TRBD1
CASSPGQGADGYTF
TGTGCCAGCAGCCCGGGACAGGGGGCTGATGGCTACACCTTC